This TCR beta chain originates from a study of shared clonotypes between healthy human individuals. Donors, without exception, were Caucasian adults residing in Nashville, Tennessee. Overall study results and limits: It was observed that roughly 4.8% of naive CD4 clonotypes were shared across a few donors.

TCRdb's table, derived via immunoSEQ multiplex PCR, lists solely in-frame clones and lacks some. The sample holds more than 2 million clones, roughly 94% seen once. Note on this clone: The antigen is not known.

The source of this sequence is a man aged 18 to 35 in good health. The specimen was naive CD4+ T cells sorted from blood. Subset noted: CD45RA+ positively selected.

The CDR3 protein is CASRQDSLFGYGYTF. The CDR3 DNA sequence: TGTGCCAGCCGACAGGACAGTTTGTTCGGATATGGCTACACCTTC. The chain carries TRBV6-1 and TRBJ1-2; weak D call: TRBD1 (6 bases). The CDR3 is made up of 15 amino acids. Trimming took 8 bases from V and 5 from J, leaving 21 bases between them. CDR1 MNHNS and CDR2 SASEGT come from the germline V gene.